These T cell receptor beta chains were read from a single sample in a study of Ad26.COV2.S vaccination and SARS-CoV-2 variants. The repertoire was sequenced with immunoSEQ multiplex PCR; TCRdb's copy has only in-frame clones and lacks some. Seen here are under 150,000 clones, 86% observed once, and the top ten hold approximately 5%. Sample: peripheral blood, taken after recovery from COVID-19. The receptors derive from a human donor who had recovered from COVID-19. Both conserved end residues are part of each CDR3. A D gene is named only where the DNA matches it firmly. Clone size appears in some rows only: once, few, many, or a class for an expanded clone.

cdr3_aa	cdr3_nt	clone_size	d_call	v_call	j_call
CASSPDSYTEAFF	TGTGCCAGCTCACCGGACAGCTACACTGAAGCTTTCTTT	-	-	TRBV18	TRBJ1-1
CAWAGQSYEQYF	TGTGCCTGGGCGGGACAATCCTACGAGCAGTACTTC	-	-	TRBV30	TRBJ2-7
CAISSALANTEAFF	TGTGCCATCAGTTCGGCCCTAGCTAACACTGAAGCTTTCTTT	-	-	TRBV10-3	TRBJ1-1
CASSSDYEQYF	TGTGCCAGCAGTTCAGACTACGAGCAGTACTTC	-	-	TRBV12-3/TRBV12-4	TRBJ2-7
CASSSGGGDTQYF	TGTGCCAGCAGTTCCGGGGGCGGGGATACGCAGTATTTT	-	-	TRBV6-5	TRBJ2-3
CAWRLSGNTIYF	TGTGCCTGGAGGCTCTCTGGAAACACCATATATTTT	few	-	TRBV30	TRBJ1-3
CASSLEFRYEQYF	TGTGCCAGCAGTTTAGAATTCCGGTACGAGCAGTACTTC	-	-	TRBV12-3/TRBV12-4	TRBJ2-7
CASSLAGFGGGPNTEAFF	TGTGCCAGCAGCTTGGCCGGATTTGGCGGGGGACCGAACACTGAAGCTTTCTTT	-	-	TRBV5-4	TRBJ1-1
CASTDRVVEKLFF	TGTGCCAGCACCGACAGGGTTGTTGAAAAACTGTTTTTT	-	TRBD1	TRBV7-8	TRBJ1-4
CAWSVTTGPGNTIYF	TGTGCCTGGAGCGTAACGACAGGCCCTGGAAACACCATATATTTT	few	-	TRBV30	TRBJ1-3
CASRPGQKNNEQFF	TGTGCCAGCAGACCGGGACAGAAGAACAATGAGCAGTTCTTC	once	TRBD1	TRBV27	TRBJ2-1
CASSETVEQFF	TGCGCCAGCAGTGAGACCGTAGAGCAGTTCTTC	-	-	TRBV10-2	TRBJ2-1
CASSPESLPYGYTF	TGTGCCAGCTCACCAGAGTCGTTACCCTATGGCTACACCTTC	-	-	TRBV18	TRBJ1-2
CASGLVLIGVTGSGNTIYF	TGTGCTAGTGGTTTGGTATTAATAGGCGTGACAGGTTCTGGAAACACCATATATTTT	-	-	TRBV12-5	TRBJ1-3
CSASAGAGGYTF	TGCAGCGCATCAGCGGGGGCGGGTGGCTACACCTTC	-	-	TRBV29-1	TRBJ1-2
CASSLAGVVHEQFF	TGCGCCAGCTCCCTAGCGGGGGTTGTCCATGAGCAGTTCTTC	-	TRBD2	TRBV5-1	TRBJ2-1
CAIWGGYTF	TGTGCCATATGGGGTGGCTACACCTTC	few	-	TRBV2	TRBJ1-2
CASGAQDGTRTHNEQFF	TGTGCTAGTGGTGCCCAGGACGGGACTAGAACCCACAATGAGCAGTTCTTC	-	TRBD2	TRBV12-5	TRBJ2-1
CASSLDRDVGDTEAFF	TGTGCCAGCAGCCTGGACAGGGATGTAGGTGACACTGAAGCTTTCTTT	-	TRBD1	TRBV7-8	TRBJ1-1
CATSRVGGQGGTQYF	TGTGCCACCAGCAGAGTCGGTGGGCAGGGGGGGACCCAGTACTTC	-	-	TRBV15	TRBJ2-5
CASSEEGSNQPQHF	TGTGCCAGCAGTGAGGAGGGCAGCAATCAGCCCCAGCATTTT	-	-	TRBV2	TRBJ1-5
CASSQIRTGVRGYTF	TGTGCCAGCAGCCAAATCCGGACAGGGGTGCGAGGCTACACCTTC	-	TRBD1	TRBV11-2	TRBJ1-2
CASSIGQGAETQYF	TGTGCCAGTAGTATAGGGCAGGGGGCGGAGACCCAGTACTTC	-	TRBD1	TRBV19	TRBJ2-5
CASSDTYREAFF	TGCGCCAGCAGTGACACCTACAGGGAAGCTTTCTTT	few	-	TRBV10-2	TRBJ1-1
CASGLVGETQYF	TGTGCTAGTGGTTTGGTCGGAGAGACCCAGTACTTC	-	-	TRBV12-5	TRBJ2-5
CASAQRGGPGNEQFF	TGTGCCAGCGCCCAGCGGGGGGGCCCTGGAAATGAGCAGTTCTTC	-	TRBD2	TRBV7-2	TRBJ2-1
CASRYTGDPEAFF	TGTGCCAGCAGGTACACAGGGGACCCTGAAGCTTTCTTT	-	TRBD1	TRBV6-5	TRBJ1-1
CASSTPRDFGQPQHF	TGTGCCAGCAGTACACCCCGGGACTTCGGGCAGCCCCAGCATTTT	-	-	TRBV6-2/TRBV6-3	TRBJ1-5